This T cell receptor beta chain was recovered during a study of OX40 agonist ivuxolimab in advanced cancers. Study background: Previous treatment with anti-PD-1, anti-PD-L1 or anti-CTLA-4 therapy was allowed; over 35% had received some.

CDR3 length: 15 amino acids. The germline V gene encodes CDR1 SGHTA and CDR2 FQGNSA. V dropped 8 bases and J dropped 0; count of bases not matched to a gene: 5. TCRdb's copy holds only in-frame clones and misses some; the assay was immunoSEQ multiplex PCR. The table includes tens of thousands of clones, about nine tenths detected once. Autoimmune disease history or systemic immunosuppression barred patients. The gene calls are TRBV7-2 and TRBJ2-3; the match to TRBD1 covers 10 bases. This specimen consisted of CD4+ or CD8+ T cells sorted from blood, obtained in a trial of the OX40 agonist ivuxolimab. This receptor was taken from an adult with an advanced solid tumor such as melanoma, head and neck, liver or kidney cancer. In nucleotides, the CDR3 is TGTGCCAGCGGGGACAGGGGCTTCAGCACAGATACGCAGTATTTT. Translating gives CASGDRGFSTDTQYF.